The clone carrying this T cell receptor (beta chain) showed up just a few times. It was one heparinised blood draw, averaging about 110 mL, that each donor gave. Germline loops: CDR1 SGHTS, CDR2 YDEGEE. CDR3 size: 15 residues. Trimming pared 4 bases from V and 4 bases from J, leaving 12 bases between. This sample was taken from a study of beta chain features in type 1 diabetes. The isolated RNA, all of it, was reverse transcribed, so expressed TCRB transcripts were what got sequenced. Assay used: immunoSEQ multiplex PCR; TCRdb lists only in-frame clones, some missing. This repertoire shows about 340,000 clones, approximately 8.2% found once; its top ten account for less than 0.45%.

V is TRBV5-8 and J is TRBJ2-6; maybe TRBD1 (6 bases). Material: central memory CD4+ T cells from blood. This TCR came from a woman younger than 35 in good health. Written as DNA, the CDR3 is TGTGCCAGCAGCCATGCTGGGACAGGGGCCAACGTCCTGACTTTC. Translation: CASSHAGTGANVLTF.